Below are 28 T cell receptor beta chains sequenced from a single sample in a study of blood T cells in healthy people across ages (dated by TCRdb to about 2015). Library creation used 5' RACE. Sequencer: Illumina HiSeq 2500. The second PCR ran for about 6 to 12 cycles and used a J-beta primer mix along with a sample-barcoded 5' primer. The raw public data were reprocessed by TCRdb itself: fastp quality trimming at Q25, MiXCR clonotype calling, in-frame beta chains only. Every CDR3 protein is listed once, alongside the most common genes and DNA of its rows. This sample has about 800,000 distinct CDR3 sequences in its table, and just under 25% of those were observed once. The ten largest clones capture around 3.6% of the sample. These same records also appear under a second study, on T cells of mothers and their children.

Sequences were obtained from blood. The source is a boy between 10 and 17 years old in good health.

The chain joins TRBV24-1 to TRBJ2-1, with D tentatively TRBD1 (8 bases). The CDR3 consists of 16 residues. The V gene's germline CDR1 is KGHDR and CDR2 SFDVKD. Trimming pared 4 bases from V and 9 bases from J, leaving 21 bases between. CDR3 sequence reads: CATSDPGTGGRGEQFF. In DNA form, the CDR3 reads TGTGCCACCAGTGACCCCGGGACAGGCGGGAGAGGTGAGCAGTTCTTC.

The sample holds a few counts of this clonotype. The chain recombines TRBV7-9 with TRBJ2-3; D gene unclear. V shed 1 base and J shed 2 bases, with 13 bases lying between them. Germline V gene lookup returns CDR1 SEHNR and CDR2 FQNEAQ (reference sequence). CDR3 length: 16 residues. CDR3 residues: CASSLVGSANTDTQYF. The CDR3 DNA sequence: TGTGCCAGCAGCTTAGTGGGGTCGGCTAACACAGATACGCAGTATTTT.

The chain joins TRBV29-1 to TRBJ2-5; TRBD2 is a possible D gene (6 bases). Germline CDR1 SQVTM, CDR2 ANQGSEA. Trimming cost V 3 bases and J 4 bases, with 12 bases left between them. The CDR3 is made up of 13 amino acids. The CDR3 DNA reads TGCAGCGTTGAGGAGGGGCCAGTAGAGACCCAGTACTTC. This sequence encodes CSVEEGPVETQYF. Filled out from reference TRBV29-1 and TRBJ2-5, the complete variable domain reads SAVISQKPSRDICQRGTSLTIQCQVDSQVTMMFWYRQQPGQSLTLIATANQGSEATYESGFVIDKFPISRPNLTFSTLTVSNMSPEDSSIYLCSVEEGPVETQYFGPGTRLLVL.

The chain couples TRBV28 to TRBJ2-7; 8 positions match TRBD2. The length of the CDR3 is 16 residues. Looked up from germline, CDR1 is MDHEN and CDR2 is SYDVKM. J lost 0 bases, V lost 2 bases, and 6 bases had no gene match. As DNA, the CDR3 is TGTGCCAGCAGTTTAGAGGACCTAGCGGGCTCCTACGAGCAGTACTTC. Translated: CASSLEDLAGSYEQYF. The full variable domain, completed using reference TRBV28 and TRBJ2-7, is DVKVTQSSRYLVKRTGEKVFLECVQDMDHENMFWYRQDPGLGLRLIYFSYDVKMKEKGDIPEGYSVSREKKERFSLILESASTNQTSMYLCASSLEDLAGSYEQYFGPGTRLTVT.

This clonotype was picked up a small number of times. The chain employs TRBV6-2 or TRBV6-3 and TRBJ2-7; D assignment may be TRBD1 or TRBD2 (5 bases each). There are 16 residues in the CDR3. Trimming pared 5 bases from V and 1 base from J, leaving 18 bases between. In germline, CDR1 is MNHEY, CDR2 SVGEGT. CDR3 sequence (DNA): TGTGCCAGCAGTCCGCCCTTTGAGGGGATTTCCTACGAGCAGTACTTC. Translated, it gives CASSPPFEGISYEQYF.

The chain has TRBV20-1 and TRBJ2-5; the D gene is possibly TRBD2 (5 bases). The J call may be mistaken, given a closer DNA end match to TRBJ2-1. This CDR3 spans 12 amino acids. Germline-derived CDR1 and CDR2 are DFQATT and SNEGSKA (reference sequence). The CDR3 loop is CSASDSVNEQFF. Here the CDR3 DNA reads TGCAGTGCTAGTGATAGCGTCAATGAGCAGTTCTTC.

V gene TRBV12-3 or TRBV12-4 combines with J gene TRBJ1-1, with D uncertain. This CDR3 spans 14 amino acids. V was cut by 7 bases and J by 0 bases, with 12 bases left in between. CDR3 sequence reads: CASTHALLNTEAFF. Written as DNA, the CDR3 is TGTGCCAGCACCCACGCTTTGTTGAACACTGAAGCTTTCTTT.

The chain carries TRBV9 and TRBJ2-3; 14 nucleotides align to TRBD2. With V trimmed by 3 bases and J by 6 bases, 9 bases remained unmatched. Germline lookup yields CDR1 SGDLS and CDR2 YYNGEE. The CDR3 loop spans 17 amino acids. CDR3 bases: TGTGCCAGCAGCGACCCGGGACTAGCGGGGGCTACGGATACGCAGTATTTT. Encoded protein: CASSDPGLAGATDTQYF.

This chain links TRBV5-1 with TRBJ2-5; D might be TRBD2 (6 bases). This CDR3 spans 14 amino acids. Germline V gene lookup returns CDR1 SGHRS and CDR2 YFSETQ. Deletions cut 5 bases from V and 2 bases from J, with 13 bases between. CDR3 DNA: TGCGCCAGCAGGGGGGACTTGCCACAAGAGACCCAGTACTTC. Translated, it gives CASRGDLPQETQYF. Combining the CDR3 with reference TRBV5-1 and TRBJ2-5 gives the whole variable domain KAGVTQTPRYLIKTRGQQVTLSCSPISGHRSVSWYQQTPGQGLQFLFEYFSETQRNKGNFPGRFSGRQFSNSRSEMNVSTLELGDSALYLCASRGDLPQETQYFGPGTRLLVL.

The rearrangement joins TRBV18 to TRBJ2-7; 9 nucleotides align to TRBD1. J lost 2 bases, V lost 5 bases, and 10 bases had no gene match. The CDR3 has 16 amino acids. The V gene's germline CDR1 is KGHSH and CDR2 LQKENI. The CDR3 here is CASSTNSGQGPYEQYF. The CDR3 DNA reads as TGTGCCAGCTCAACTAACTCGGGACAGGGCCCCTACGAGCAGTACTTC.

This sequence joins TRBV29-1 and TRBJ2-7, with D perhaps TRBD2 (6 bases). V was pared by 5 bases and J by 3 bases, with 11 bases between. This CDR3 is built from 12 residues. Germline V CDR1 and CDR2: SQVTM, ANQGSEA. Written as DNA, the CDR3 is TGCAGCGTTCTGACGGGAGACTACGAGCAGTACTTC. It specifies CSVLTGDYEQYF.

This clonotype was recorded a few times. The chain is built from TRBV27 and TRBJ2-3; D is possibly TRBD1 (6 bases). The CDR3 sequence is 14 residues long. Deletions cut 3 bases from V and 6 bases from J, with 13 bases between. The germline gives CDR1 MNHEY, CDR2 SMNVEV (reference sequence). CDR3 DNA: TGTGCCAGCAGTTTCTGGGGGCGCCCCGATACGCAGTATTTT. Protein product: CASSFWGRPDTQYF.

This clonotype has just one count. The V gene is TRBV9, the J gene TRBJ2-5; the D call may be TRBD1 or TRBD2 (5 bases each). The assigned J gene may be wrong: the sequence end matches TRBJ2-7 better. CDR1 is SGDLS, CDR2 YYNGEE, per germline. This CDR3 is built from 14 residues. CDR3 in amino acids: CASSVVGDPYEQYF. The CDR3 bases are TGTGCCAGCAGCGTAGTGGGGGACCCCTACGAGCAGTACTTC.

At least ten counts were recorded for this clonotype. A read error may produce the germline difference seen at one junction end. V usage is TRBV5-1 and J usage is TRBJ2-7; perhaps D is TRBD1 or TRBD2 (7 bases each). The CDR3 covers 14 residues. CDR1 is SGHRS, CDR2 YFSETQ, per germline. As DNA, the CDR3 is TGTGCCAGCTCATTGGGGGGGGACAGCTACGAGCAGTACTTC. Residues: CASSLGGDSYEQYF. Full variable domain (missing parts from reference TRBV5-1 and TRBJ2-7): KAGVTQTPRYLIKTRGQQVTLSCSPISGHRSVSWYQQTPGQGLQFLFEYFSETQRNKGNFPGRFSGRQFSNSRSEMNVSTLELGDSALYLCASSLGGDSYEQYFGPGTRLTVT.

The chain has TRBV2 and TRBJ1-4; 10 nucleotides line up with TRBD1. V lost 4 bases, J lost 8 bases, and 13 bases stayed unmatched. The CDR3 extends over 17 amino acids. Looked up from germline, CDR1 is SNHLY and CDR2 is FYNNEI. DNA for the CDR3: TGTGCCAGCAGTGTTCCGGGACAGGGGACTCGAGAAGAAAAACTGTTTTTT. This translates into CASSVPGQGTREEKLFF.

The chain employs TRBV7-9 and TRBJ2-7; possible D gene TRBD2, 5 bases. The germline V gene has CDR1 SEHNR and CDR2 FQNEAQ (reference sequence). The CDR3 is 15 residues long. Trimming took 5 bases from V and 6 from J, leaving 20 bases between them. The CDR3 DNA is TGTGCCAGCAGCAATAGACTCCGGGCCGAGGGCGAGCAGTACTTC. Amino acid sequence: CASSNRLRAEGEQYF.

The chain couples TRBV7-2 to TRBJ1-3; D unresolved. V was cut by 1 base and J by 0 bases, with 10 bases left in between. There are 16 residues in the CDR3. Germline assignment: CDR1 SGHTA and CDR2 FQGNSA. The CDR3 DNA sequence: TGTGCCAGCAGCTTAGAATTTACAGCCTCTGGAAACACCATATATTTT. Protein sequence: CASSLEFTASGNTIYF.

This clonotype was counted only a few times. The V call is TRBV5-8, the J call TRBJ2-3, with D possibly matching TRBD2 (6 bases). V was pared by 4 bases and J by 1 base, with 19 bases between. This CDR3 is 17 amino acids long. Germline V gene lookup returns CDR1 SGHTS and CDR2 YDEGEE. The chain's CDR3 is CASSLSAGPLGTDTQYF. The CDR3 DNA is TGTGCCAGCAGCCTCTCCGCGGGGCCTCTCGGCACAGATACGCAGTATTTT.

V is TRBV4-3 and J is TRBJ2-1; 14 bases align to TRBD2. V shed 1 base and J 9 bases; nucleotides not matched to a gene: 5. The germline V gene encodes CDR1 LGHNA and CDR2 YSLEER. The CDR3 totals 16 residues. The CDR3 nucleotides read TGCGCCAGCAGCCAAGGACTAGCGGGAGGGTACGGTGAGCAGTTCTTC. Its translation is CASSQGLAGGYGEQFF.

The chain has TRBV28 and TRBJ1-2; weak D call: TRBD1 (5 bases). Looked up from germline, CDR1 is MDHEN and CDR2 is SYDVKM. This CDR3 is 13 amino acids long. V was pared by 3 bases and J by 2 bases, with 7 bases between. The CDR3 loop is CASSFRTNYGYTF. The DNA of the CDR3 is TGTGCCAGCAGTTTTAGGACAAACTATGGCTACACCTTC.

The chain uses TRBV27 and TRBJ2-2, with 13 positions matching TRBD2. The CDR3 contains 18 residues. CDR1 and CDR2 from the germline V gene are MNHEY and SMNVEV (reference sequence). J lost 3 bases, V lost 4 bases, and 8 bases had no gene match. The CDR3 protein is CASSSGLAGEQDTGELFF. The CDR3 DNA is TGTGCCAGCAGTTCAGGACTAGCGGGGGAGCAGGACACCGGGGAGCTGTTTTTT.

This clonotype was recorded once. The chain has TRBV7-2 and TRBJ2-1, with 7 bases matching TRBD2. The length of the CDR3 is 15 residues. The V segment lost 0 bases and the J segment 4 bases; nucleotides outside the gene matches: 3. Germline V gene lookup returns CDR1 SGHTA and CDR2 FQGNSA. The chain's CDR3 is CASSLAGTIYNEQFF. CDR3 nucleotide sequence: TGTGCCAGCAGCTTAGCGGGGACTATTTACAATGAGCAGTTCTTC.

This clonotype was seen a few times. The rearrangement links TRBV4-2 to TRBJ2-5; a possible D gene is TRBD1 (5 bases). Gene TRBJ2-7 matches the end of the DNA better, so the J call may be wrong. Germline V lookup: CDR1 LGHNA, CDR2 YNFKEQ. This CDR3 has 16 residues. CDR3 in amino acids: CASSREMGLSTYEQYF. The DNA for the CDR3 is TGTGCCAGCAGCCGAGAAATGGGGCTCTCCACCTACGAGCAGTACTTC.

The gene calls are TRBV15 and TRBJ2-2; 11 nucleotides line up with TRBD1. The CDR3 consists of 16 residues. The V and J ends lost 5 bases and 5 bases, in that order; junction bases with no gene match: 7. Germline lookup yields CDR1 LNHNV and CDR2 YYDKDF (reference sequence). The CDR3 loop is CATSGWTGGVTGELFF. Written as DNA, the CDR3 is TGTGCCACCAGCGGATGGACAGGGGGCGTAACCGGGGAGCTGTTTTTT.

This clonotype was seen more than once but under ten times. CDR3 coding DNA: TGTGCCAGCAGCCGTGGACAGATGAACACTGAAGCTTTCTTT. Amino acid sequence: CASSRGQMNTEAFF. J is TRBJ1-1 and V is TRBV6-5; D might be TRBD1 (6 bases). Trimming shortened V by 6 bases and J by 0 bases, and 11 bases separated the two germline ends. The germline V gene encodes CDR1 MNHEY and CDR2 SVGAGI. This CDR3 is built from 14 residues.

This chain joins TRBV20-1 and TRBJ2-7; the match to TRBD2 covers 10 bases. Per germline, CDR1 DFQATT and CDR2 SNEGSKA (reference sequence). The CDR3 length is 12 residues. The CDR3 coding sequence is TGCAGGGGGACTAGCGCCTCCTACGAGCAGTACTTC. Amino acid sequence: CRGTSASYEQYF.

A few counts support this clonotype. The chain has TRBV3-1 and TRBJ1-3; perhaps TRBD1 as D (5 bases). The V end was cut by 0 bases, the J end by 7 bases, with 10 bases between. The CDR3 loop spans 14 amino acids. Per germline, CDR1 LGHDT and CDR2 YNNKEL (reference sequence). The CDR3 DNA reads TGTGCCAGCAGCCAAGATTTACAGGCCAACACCATATATTTT. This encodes CASSQDLQANTIYF.

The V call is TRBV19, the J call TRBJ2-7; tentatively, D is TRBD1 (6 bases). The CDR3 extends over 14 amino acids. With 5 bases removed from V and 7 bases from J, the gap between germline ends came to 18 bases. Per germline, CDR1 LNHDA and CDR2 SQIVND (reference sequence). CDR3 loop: CASSAQGLLREQYF. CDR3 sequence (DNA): TGTGCCAGTAGTGCGCAGGGGCTCCTACGGGAGCAGTACTTC.